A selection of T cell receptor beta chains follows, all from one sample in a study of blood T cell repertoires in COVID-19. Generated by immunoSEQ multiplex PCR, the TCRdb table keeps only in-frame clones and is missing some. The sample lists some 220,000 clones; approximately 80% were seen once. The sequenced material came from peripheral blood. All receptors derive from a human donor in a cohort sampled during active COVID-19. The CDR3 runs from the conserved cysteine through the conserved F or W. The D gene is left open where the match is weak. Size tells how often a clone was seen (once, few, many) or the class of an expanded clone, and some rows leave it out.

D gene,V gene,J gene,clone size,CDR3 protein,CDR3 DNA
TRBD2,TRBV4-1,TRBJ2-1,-,CASSQVGSRGRGSGGGEQFF,TGCGCCAGCAGCCAAGTCGGCAGCCGGGGAAGAGGTAGCGGGGGAGGTGAGCAGTTCTTC
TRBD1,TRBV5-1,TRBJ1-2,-,CASSFIRGQEGYTF,TGCGCCAGCAGCTTCATCAGGGGGCAGGAGGGCTACACCTTC
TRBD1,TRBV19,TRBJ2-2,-,CASRPGGAHTGELFF,TGTGCCAGTAGACCAGGGGGCGCGCACACCGGGGAGCTGTTTTTT
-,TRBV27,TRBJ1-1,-,CASRRETGTEAFF,TGTGCCAGCAGACGAGAGACAGGCACTGAAGCTTTCTTT
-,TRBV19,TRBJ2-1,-,CASSIGRNEQFF,TGTGCCAGTAGTATTGGTCGGAATGAGCAGTTCTTC
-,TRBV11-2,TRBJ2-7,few,CASSLDLYEQYF,TGTGCCAGCAGCTTAGATCTCTACGAGCAGTACTTC
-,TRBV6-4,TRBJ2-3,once,CASSPWAGSSTDTQYF,TGTGCCAGCAGCCCCTGGGCGGGCTCTAGCACAGATACGCAGTATTTT
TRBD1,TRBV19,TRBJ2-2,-,CASSAAQGANTGELFF,TGTGCCAGTAGTGCAGCACAGGGGGCGAACACCGGGGAGCTGTTTTTT
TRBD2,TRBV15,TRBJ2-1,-,CATSRDHPSGGAVGEQFF,TGTGCCACCAGCAGAGATCATCCTAGCGGGGGGGCCGTAGGTGAGCAGTTCTTC
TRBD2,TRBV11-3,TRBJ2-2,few,CASSPRTSGAGELFF,TGTGCCAGCAGCCCACGGACTAGCGGTGCCGGGGAGCTGTTTTTT
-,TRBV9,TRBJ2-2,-,CASSVATAGELFF,TGTGCCAGCAGCGTAGCTACGGCCGGGGAGCTGTTTTTT
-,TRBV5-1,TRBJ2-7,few,CASSFARDYEQYF,TGCGCCAGCAGCTTTGCCCGAGACTACGAGCAGTACTTC
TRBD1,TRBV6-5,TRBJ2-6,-,CASSTGVGANVLTF,TGTGCCAGCAGTACAGGGGTCGGGGCCAACGTCCTGACTTTC
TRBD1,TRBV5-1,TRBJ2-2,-,CASSLQGRDGELFF,TGCGCCAGCAGCCTACAGGGGCGTGACGGGGAGCTGTTTTTT
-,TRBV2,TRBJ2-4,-,CASSEARAGEYF,TGTGCCAGCAGTGAAGCGAGAGCAGGGGAGTACTTC
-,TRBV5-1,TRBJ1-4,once,CASSQGGAGEKLFF,TGCGCCAGCAGCCAAGGGGGTGCGGGTGAAAAACTGTTTTTT
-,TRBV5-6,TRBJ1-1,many,CASSLVQGEAFF,TGTGCCAGCAGCTTGGTGCAGGGCGAAGCTTTCTTT
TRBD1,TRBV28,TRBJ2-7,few,CASSFPKQGPYEQYF,TGTGCCAGCAGTTTCCCTAAACAGGGGCCCTACGAGCAGTACTTC
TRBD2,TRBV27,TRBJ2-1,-,CASSSWTSGGHEQFF,TGTGCCAGCAGTTCGTGGACTAGCGGAGGGCATGAGCAGTTCTTC
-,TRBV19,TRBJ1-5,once,CASSEDRISNQPQHF,TGTGCCAGTAGTGAAGACAGGATAAGCAATCAGCCCCAGCATTTT
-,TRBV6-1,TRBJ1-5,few,CASSEDSLYQPQHF,TGTGCCAGCAGTGAGGACAGCTTATATCAGCCCCAGCATTTT
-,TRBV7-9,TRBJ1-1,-,CASSLDALANTEAFF,TGTGCCAGCAGCTTAGACGCCCTAGCGAACACTGAAGCTTTCTTT
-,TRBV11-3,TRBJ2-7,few,CASSTGLNYEQYF,TGTGCCAGCAGCACGGGACTCAACTACGAGCAGTACTTC
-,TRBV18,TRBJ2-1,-,CASSRTQGDSYNEQFF,TGTGCCAGCTCTCGCACACAGGGTGACTCCTACAATGAGCAGTTCTTC
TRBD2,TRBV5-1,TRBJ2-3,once,CASSLGLAGSYSTDTQYF,TGCGCCAGCAGCCTGGGACTAGCGGGATCTTATAGCACAGATACGCAGTATTTT
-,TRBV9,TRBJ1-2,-,CASSGPSGTF,TGTGCCAGCAGCGGCCCTTCGGGGACCTTC
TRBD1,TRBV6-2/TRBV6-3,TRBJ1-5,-,CASSLGTGHQPQHF,TGTGCCAGCAGTCTGGGGACAGGGCATCAGCCCCAGCATTTT
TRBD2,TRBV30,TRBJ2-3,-,CAWFSAGGTTDTQYF,TGTGCCTGGTTCTCAGCGGGGGGGACCACAGATACGCAGTATTTT
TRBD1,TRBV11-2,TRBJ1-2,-,CASSPTPRTGYTGYTF,TGTGCCAGCAGCCCCACCCCGCGGACAGGGTATACTGGCTACACCTTC
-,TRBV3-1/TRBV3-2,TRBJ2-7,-,CASSPVRVGIYEQYF,TGTGCCAGCAGCCCCGTACGGGTCGGGATCTACGAGCAGTACTTC
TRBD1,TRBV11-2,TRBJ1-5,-,CASSRGRDQPQHF,TGTGCCAGCAGCAGGGGGCGCGATCAGCCCCAGCATTTT
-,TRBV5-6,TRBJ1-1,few,CASSSTAVDTEAFF,TGTGCCAGCAGCTCGACAGCTGTGGACACTGAAGCTTTCTTT
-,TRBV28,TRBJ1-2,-,CASSLFGGPYGYTF,TGTGCCAGCAGTTTGTTCGGGGGGCCCTATGGCTACACCTTC
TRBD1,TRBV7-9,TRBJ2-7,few,CASSPRTDRGSYEQYF,TGTGCCAGCAGCCCGAGGACGGACAGGGGTTCCTACGAGCAGTACTTC
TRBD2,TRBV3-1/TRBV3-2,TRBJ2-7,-,CASSRPGVAGADEQYF,TGTGCCAGCAGCCGGCCGGGGGTAGCGGGAGCTGACGAGCAGTACTTC
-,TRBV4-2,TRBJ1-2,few,CASSPSGEQGDYGYTF,TGTGCCAGCAGCCCCTCCGGTGAGCAGGGCGACTATGGCTACACCTTC
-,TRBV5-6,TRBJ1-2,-,CASSIPGHLNYGYTF,TGTGCCAGCAGCATACCGGGACACCTCAACTATGGCTACACCTTC
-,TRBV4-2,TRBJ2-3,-,CASSPNPAGASTDTQYF,TGTGCCAGCAGCCCCAACCCCGCGGGTGCTAGCACAGATACGCAGTATTTT